The present T cell receptor (beta chain) was sequenced within a study of cytomegalovirus exposure and HLA in healthy donors. Vbeta (60) and Jbeta (13) primers were used in the PCR. Using immunoSEQ multiplex PCR, the repertoire was profiled, and TCRdb retains in-frame clones only, with some absent. The sample lists approximately 100,000 clones, 66% occurring once. The J segment lost 4 bases and the V segment lost 0 bases, leaving 10 bases of the junction unmatched. In germline, CDR1 is MGHRA, CDR2 YSYEKL. The CDR3 is made up of 18 amino acids. The TCR comes from a woman in her 50s in good health and CMV-seronegative. Sequencing was carried out using PBMCs. The rearrangement joins TRBV4-1 to TRBJ2-1; TRBD2 matches at 9 bases. In DNA, the CDR3 is TGCGCCAGCAGCCAAGATATCACCCAGCGGGGGGCTTACAATGAGCAGTTCTTC. Protein product: CASSQDITQRGAYNEQFF.